This T cell receptor beta chain derives from a study of blood T cell repertoires in COVID-19. Study as a whole: T cells, B-cell-depleted T cells, or PBMCs supplied cDNA or gDNA.

Original data processing: Cell counts per sample came from amplifying reference gene primers. Sequencing used immunoSEQ multiplex PCR; TCRdb keeps in-frame clones, though not all of them. Clone size and the V and J calls come from that table; the DNA yielded D and trimming. The data show fewer than 350,000 clones, around 90% seen once. The cohort comprised adults aged 18 to 89 years residing in about two dozen US areas. This receptor was identified in a woman between 40 and 50 years old with acute COVID-19. Sample: PBMCs or T cells enriched from blood (not recorded which).

The CDR3 protein is CASSLAAGGYDGYTF. In DNA, the CDR3 is TGTGCCAGCAGCTTGGCGGCAGGGGGATATGATGGCTACACCTTC. The genes are TRBV5-5 and TRBJ1-2, with 7 bases fitting TRBD1. From germline, CDR1 is SGHKS and CDR2 YYEKEE (reference sequence). The CDR3 is 15 amino acids. Losses at the gene ends were 0 bases for V and 6 bases for J; bases not matched to a gene: 8. The complete variable domain, with remaining parts taken from reference TRBV5-5 and TRBJ1-2, reads DAGVTQSPTHLIKTRGQQVTLRCSPISGHKSVSWYQQVLGQGPQFIFQYYEKEERGRGNFPDRFSARQFPNYSSELNVNALLLGDSALYLCASSLAAGGYDGYTFGSGTRLTVV.